The clone carrying this TCR beta chain appeared many times. Its antigen is not known. As to time point: newly diagnosed GD, antithyroid drugs for less than 3 months. PBMC-derived RNA was used for the TCR library. These data are taken from a study of regulatory T cells in long-lasting Graves disease. Notes on the study in general: Comparison showed that persistent patients shared more public clonotypes (about 2,600) than new patients (roughly 970).

iRepertoire HTBI primers and Arm-PCR of CDR3 regions built TCR beta libraries. Original processing methods: Samples collectively showed fewer than 80 TRBV and approximately 14 TRBJ segments. MiXCR, run by TCRdb on the multiplex PCR reads, gives a single entry per CDR3 protein. The V and J calls were not made by the authors but by TCRdb's processing. This table holds about 450,000 distinct CDR3 sequences, less than 20% found once. The CDR3 extends over 13 amino acids. Germline CDR1 reads MDHEN; CDR2 reads SYDVKM. Trimming removed 3 bases at V and 2 bases at J, with 5 bases between. This same sample was also part of a study on T cells in Graves' hyperthyroidism and ophthalmopathy.

This specimen was peripheral blood mononuclear cells (PBMCs), taken at new diagnosis, from a patient treated with antithyroid drugs. The origin of this receptor is a woman in her twenties or thirties with Graves disease. V and J are TRBV28 and TRBJ1-3; D uncertain. CDR3 loop: CASSLVAGNTIYF. Written as DNA, the CDR3 is TGTGCCAGCAGTTTGGTTGCTGGAAACACCATATATTTT.